This T cell receptor beta chain was recorded in a study of metastatic and nonmetastatic thyroid tumors. At the level of the study: Where malignant and benign thyroid patients were concerned, repertoires were compared across blood and tumor or nodule tissue.

This clone has ten or more counts. Its antigen is not known. Study-wide findings and caveats: A significant increase in TCR beta diversity was reportedly seen in malignant thyroid tumors relative to benign nodules, in blood and tumor.

Study processing details: Between-group CDR3 differences, defined by clinicopathological status, yielded a distant-metastasis classifier for papillary thyroid cancer. TCRdb re-called clones via MiXCR from the PCR reads. V and J calls and clone size were set by TCRdb, not the authors. The data contain around 40,000 clones, 17% of them singletons. Before thyroid surgery, none of the patients had received any treatment. Germline CDR1 and CDR2: PRHDT and FYEKMQ (reference sequence). V lost 8 bases to trimming and J lost 0 bases, with 23 bases between them. The CDR3 length is 18 residues. The clonotype comes from a male donor with papillary thyroid cancer or a benign thyroid nodule (not recorded which). Some clones in this sample may be carry-over from other donors' samples. The chain employs TRBV13 and TRBJ1-5; no definite D call. Input material: blood. CDR3 in DNA: TGTGCCAGCCCCCCCCCCACAATATCAAGTTATAGCAATCAGCCCCAGCATTTT. It is translated as CASPPPTISSYSNQPQHF.